This paragraph reports one T cell receptor beta chain. The antigen it recognizes is unknown. No base quality values were provided; no much bigger clone lies one nucleotide off. Naive CD4 T cells, defined as CD45RO-negative and CD62L-positive, were isolated from PBMCs by fluorescence-activated cell sorting. From each donor, about 48 ml of fresh peripheral blood was taken, and Ficoll density centrifugation was then used to isolate PBMCs. Sorting was performed on a FACSAria III instrument, with purity above 85% for all samples. This sample is part of a study of human versus mouse CDR3 diversity and MHC coevolution (dated by TCRdb to about 2017). Looking at the study overall: According to reports, the immunoSEQ assay can detect one in 200,000 T cells and keeps multiplex PCR amplification bias to a minimum. Valid reads per sample ranged from roughly 5.5 x 10^6 to 1.6 x 10^7 across mouse and human samples. Repertoires of human naive CD4 T cells were used as a reference for TCR selection on multiple MHC II alleles and were compared against human-TCR-locus transgenic mice carrying single MHC II. Three healthy volunteer blood donors were included in the human cohort, with one aged 30 to 40, one aged 40 to 49 and one aged 60 to 70 at collection. Paper-wide results and their limitations: Among all compared groups, most of the three human donors had the lowest clonal inequality scores. On average, humans had more CDR3 deletions and insertions than mice, indicating greater exonuclease and TdT activity. The largest TCR beta repertoire, some 1.6 million clonotypes, was estimated by iCHAO1 for humans, a finding likely attributable to selection by multiple MHC II molecules. Repertoire diversity was not considered directly comparable between humans and mice because human T cells were selected on a handful of MHC II alleles.

Genomic DNA was extracted from the sorted cells using the QIAGEN blood and tissue kit and was quantified on a NanoDrop 1000. TCR alpha and beta chains were deep sequenced and quantified on the immunoSEQ platform using multiplex PCR of genomic DNA. The authors processed their data as follows. TCR sequences were annotated using IMGT gene and region definitions. Out-of-frame rearrangements were used as a proxy for the preselection repertoire and compared with in-frame clonotypes. The iCHAO1 estimator supplied with the immunoSEQ platform was used to estimate repertoire size. A Gini index, which is based on the Lorenz curve, was applied to in-frame amino acid clonotypes to measure clonal inequality. Shared clonotypes were counted with the intersect function of the R package tcR, and similarity was scored with the Jaccard index. V, J and V-J usage frequencies went into a principal component analysis run with the R prcomp function, with no normalization applied. Not all clones reach the TCRdb copy of this immuneACCESS table, which keeps in-frame sequences only. Checked studies attribute under half of the gap to unresolved V genes and leave the rest unexplained. Clone size and the V and J calls come from that table; the DNA yielded D and trimming. The sample table holds roughly 81,000 clones, of which just under 95% were seen once. The ten largest account for 1.3% to 1.5% of the sample.

Between the V and J ends, shortened by 3 bases and 0 bases respectively, the junction contains 15 bases. CDR1 and CDR2, looked up from the germline V gene, are SGHRS and YFSETQ. The CDR3 spans 16 residues, from the cysteine through the phenylalanine. Of all the DNA, just the CDR3 is kept, 48 bases in frame from base 1. The sequence came from a person between 25 and 70 years old in good health. Sequences were obtained from naive CD4+ T cells from blood. The sample's cell subset or site, from its label and the paper: CD45RO-negative CD62L-positive naive CD4 T cells. The rearranged chain carries TRBV5-1 and TRBJ1-1; the D gene is possibly TRBD1, with 6 bases matching. The base sequence is TGCGCCAGCAGCTCCCTTAGGGGGAACATGAACACTGAAGCTTTCTTT. The translation is CASSSLRGNMNTEAFF.